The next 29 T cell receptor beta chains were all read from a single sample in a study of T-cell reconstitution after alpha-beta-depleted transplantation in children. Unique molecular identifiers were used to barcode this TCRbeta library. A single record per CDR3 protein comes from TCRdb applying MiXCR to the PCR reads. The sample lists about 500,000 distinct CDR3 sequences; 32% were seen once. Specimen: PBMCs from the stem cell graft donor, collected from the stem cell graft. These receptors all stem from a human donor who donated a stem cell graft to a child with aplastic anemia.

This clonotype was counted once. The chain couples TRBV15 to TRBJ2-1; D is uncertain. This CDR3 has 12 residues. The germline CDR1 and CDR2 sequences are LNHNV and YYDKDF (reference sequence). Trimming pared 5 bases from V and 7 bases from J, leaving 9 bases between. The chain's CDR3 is CATSGGMNEQFF. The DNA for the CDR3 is TGTGCCACCAGCGGCGGCATGAATGAGCAGTTCTTC.

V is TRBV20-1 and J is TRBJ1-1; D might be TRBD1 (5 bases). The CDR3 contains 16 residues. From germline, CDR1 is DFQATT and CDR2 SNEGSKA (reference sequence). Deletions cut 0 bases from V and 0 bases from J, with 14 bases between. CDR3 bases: TGCAGTGCTAGAGATCTGGCAGGGTTTATGAACACTGAAGCTTTCTTT. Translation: CSARDLAGFMNTEAFF.

The CDR3 DNA reads as TGTGCCAGCAGCGCGGATCTAGCGCTACCCTACAATGAGCAGTTCTTC. Its translation is CASSADLALPYNEQFF. V usage is TRBV5-6 and J usage is TRBJ2-1, with D tentatively TRBD2 (6 bases). Trimming cost V 4 bases and J 2 bases, with 16 bases left between them. This CDR3 has 16 amino acids. Germline CDR1 is SGHDT and CDR2 is YYEEEE.

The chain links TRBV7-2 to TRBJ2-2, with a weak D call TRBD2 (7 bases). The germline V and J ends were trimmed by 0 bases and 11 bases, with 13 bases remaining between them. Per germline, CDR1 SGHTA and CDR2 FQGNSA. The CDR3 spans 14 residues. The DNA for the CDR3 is TGTGCCAGCAGCTTAGCCAGGCGGGGGCGAGAGCTGTTTTTT. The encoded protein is CASSLARRGRELFF.

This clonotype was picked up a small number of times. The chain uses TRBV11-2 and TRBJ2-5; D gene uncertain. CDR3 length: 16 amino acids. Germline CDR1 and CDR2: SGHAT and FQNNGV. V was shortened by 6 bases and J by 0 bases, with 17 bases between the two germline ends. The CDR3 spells CASSHRAETYQETQYF. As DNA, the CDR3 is TGTGCCAGCAGTCACCGGGCAGAGACGTACCAAGAGACCCAGTACTTC.

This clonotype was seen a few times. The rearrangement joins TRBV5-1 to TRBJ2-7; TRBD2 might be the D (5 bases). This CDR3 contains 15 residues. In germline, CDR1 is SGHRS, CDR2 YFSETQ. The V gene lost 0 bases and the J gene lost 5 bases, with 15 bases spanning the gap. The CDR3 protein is CASSLVGELRDEQYF. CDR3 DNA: TGCGCCAGCAGCTTGGTCGGGGAATTGAGGGACGAGCAGTACTTC.

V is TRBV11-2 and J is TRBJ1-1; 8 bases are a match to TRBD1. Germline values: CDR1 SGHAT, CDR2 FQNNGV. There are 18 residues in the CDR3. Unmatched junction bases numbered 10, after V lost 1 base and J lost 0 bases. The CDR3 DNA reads TGTGCCAGCAGCTTAGTCCCGGGACAGGATATCATGAACACTGAAGCTTTCTTT. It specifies CASSLVPGQDIMNTEAFF.

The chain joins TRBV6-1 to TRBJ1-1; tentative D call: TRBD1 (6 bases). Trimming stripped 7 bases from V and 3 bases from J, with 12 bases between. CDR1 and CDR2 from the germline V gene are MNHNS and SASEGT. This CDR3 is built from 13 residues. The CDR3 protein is CASKVQGYTEAFF. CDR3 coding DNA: TGTGCCAGCAAAGTACAGGGCTACACTGAAGCTTTCTTT.

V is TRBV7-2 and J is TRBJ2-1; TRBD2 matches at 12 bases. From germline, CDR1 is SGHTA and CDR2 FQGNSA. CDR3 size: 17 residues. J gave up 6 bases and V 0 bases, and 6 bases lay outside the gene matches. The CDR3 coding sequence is TGTGCCAGCAGCTTAGCGCGACTAGCGGGAGTCGCCAATGAGCAGTTCTTC. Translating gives CASSLARLAGVANEQFF.

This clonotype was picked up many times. The CDR3 region is CASSRRWGNQPQHF. The DNA for the CDR3 is TGTGCCAGCAGCCGACGGTGGGGGAATCAGCCCCAGCATTTT. This rearrangement joins TRBV12-3 or TRBV12-4 to TRBJ1-5; perhaps TRBD1 as D (5 bases). Trimming pared 6 bases from V and 4 bases from J, leaving 13 bases between. This CDR3 has 14 amino acids.

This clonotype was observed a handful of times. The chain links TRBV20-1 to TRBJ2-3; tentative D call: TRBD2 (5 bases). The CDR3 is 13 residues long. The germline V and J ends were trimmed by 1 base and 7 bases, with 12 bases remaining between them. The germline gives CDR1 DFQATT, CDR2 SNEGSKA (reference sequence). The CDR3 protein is CSARAGNSHTQYF. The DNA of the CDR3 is TGCAGTGCTAGAGCGGGAAACTCACATACGCAGTATTTT.

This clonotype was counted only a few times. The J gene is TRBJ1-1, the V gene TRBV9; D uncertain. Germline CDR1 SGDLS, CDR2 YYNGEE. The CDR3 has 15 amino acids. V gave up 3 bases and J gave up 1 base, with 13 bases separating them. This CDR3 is CASSGPGPRNTEAFF. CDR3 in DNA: TGTGCCAGCAGCGGTCCGGGCCCGCGGAACACTGAAGCTTTCTTT.

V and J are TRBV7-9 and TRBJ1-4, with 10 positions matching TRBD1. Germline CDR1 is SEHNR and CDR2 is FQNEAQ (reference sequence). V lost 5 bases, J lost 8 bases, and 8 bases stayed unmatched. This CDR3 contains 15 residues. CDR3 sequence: CASSPHRDRGEKLFF. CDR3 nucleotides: TGTGCCAGCAGCCCTCACCGGGACAGGGGAGAAAAACTGTTTTTT.

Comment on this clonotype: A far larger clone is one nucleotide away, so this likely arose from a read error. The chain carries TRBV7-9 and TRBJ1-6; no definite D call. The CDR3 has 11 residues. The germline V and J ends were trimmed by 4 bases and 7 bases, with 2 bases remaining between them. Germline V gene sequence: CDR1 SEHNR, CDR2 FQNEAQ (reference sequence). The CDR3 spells CASSSNSPLHF. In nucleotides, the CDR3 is TGTGCCAGCAGCTCAAATTCACCCCTCCACTTT.

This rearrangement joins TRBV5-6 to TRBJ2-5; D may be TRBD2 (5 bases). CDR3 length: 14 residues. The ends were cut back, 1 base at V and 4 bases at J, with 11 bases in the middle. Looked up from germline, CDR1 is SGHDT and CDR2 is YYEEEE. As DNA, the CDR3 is TGTGCCAGCAGCTTGAACACGAGGGCAGAGACCCAGTACTTC. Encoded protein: CASSLNTRAETQYF.

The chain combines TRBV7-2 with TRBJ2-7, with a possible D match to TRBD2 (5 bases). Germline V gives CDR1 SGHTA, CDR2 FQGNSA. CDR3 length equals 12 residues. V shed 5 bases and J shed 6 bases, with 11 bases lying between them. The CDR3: CASSQFGGEQYV. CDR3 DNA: TGTGCCAGCAGCCAATTTGGAGGCGAGCAGTACGTC.

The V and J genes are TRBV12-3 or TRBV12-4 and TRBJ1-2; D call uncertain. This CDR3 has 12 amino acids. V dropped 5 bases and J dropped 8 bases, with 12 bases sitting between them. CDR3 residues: CASSHGVGGYTF. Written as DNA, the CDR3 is TGTGCCAGCAGTCACGGCGTGGGAGGCTACACCTTC.

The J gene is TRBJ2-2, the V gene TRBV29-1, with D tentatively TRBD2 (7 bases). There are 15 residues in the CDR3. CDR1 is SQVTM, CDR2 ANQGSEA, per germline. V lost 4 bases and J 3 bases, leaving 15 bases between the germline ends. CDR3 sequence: CSVGGGGRDTGELFF. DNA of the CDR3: TGCAGCGTTGGGGGCGGGGGCAGGGACACCGGGGAGCTGTTTTTT.

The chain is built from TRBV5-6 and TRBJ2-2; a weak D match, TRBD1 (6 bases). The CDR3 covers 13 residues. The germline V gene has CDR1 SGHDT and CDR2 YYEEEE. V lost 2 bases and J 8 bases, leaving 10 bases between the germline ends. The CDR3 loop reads CASSLQGGGELFF. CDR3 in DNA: TGTGCCAGCAGCTTACAGGGCGGTGGGGAGCTGTTTTTT.

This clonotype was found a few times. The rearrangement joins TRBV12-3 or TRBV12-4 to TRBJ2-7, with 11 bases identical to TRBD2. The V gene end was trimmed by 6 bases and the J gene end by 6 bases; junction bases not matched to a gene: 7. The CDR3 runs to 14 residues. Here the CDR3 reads CASSPTSGRAEQYV. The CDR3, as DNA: TGTGCCAGCAGCCCAACTAGCGGGAGAGCCGAGCAGTACGTC.

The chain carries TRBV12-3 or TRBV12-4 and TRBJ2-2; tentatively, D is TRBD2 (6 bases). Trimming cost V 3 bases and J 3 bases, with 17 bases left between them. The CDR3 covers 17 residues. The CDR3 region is CASSFPTGVADTGELFF. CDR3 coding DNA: TGTGCCAGCAGTTTTCCAACGGGGGTAGCGGACACCGGGGAGCTGTTTTTT.

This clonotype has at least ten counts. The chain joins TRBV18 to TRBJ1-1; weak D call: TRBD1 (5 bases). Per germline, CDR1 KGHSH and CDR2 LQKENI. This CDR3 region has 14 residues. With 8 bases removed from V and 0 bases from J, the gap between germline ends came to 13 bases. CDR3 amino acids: CASSRDRLNTEAFF. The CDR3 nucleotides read TGTGCCAGCAGCCGCGACAGATTGAACACTGAAGCTTTCTTT.

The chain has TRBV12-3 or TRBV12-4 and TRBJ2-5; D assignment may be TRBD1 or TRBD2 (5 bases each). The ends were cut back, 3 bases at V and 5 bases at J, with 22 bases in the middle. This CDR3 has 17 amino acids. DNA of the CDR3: TGTGCCAGCAGTTTTGGGACCAGCGCCCTTCCGGGGGAGACCCAGTACTTC. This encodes CASSFGTSALPGETQYF.

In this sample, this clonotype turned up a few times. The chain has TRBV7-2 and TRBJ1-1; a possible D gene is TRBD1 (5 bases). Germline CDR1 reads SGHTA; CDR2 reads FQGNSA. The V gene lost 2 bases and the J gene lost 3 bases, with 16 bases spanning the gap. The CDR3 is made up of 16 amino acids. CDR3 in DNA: TGTGCCAGCAGCTTAACGGGCAGGGTAATTTACACTGAAGCTTTCTTT. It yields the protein CASSLTGRVIYTEAFF.

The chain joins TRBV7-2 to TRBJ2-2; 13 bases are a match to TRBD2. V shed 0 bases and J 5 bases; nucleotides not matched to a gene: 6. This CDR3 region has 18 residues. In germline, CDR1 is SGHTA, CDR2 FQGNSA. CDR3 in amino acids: CASSLAGTSGINTGELFF. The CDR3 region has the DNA TGTGCCAGCAGCTTAGCTGGGACTAGCGGGATCAATACCGGGGAGCTGTTTTTT.

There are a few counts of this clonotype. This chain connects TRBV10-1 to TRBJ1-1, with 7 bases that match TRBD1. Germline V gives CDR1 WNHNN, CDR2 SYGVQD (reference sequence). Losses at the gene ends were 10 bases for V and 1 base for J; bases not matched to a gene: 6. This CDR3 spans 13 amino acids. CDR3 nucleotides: TGCGCCACCAAACAGGGGCAGAACACTGAAGCTTTCTTT. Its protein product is CATKQGQNTEAFF.

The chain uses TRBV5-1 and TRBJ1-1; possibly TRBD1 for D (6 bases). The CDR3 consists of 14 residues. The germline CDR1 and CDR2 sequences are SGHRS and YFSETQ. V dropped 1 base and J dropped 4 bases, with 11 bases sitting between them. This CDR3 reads CASSLTGRVTEAFF. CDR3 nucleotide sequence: TGCGCCAGCAGCTTGACAGGGAGGGTCACTGAAGCTTTCTTT.

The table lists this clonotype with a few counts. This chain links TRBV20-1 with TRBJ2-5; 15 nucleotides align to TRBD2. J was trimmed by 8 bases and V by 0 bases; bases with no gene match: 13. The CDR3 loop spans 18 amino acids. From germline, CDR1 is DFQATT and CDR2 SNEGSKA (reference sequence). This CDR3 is CSARDTGTSGRLFVTQYF. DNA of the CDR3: TGCAGTGCTAGAGATACAGGGACTAGCGGGAGGCTGTTTGTCACCCAGTACTTC.

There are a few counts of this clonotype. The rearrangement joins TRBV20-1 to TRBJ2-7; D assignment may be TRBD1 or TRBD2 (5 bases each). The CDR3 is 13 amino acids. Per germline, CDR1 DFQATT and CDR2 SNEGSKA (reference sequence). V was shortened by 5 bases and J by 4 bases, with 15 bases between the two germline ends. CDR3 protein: CSAEPGDHYEQYF. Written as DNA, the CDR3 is TGCAGTGCTGAACCCGGGGACCATTACGAGCAGTACTTC.